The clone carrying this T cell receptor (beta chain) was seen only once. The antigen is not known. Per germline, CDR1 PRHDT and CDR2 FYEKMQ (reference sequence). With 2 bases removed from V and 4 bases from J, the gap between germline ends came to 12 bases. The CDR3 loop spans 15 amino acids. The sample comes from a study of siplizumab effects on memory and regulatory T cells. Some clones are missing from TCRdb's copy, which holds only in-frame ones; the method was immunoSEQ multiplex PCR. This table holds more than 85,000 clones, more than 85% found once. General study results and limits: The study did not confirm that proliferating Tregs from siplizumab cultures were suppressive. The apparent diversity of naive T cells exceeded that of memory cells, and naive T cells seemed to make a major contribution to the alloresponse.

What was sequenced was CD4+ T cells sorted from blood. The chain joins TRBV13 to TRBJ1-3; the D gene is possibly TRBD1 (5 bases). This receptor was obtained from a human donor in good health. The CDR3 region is CASSLWTTIGNTIYF. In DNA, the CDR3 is TGTGCCAGCAGCTTATGGACAACGATCGGAAACACCATATATTTT. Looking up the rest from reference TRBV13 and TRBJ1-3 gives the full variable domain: AAGVIQSPRHLIKEKRETATLKCYPIPRHDTVYWYQQGPGQDPQFLISFYEKMQSDKGSIPDRFSAQQFSDYHSELNMSSLELGDSALYFCASSLWTTIGNTIYFGEGSWLTVV.